This record covers a single T cell receptor (beta chain). What it binds is not known. This sample is part of a study of T cell responses to AZD1222 COVID-19 vaccine. Study-wide results and caveats: In all cases, repertoires were sampled only after the peak T cell response.

Some clones are missing from TCRdb's copy, which holds only in-frame ones; the method was immunoSEQ multiplex PCR. The data show about 140,000 clones, with around nine tenths seen just once and around 5% held by the top ten. This CDR3 has 17 amino acids. V was pared by 1 base and J by 10 bases, with 14 bases of the junction left unmatched. Germline loops: CDR1 SGHTA, CDR2 FQGNSA. V gene TRBV7-2 combines with J gene TRBJ1-5; 9 bases agree with TRBD1. Sequencing used peripheral blood, obtained on day 0 of AZD1222 vaccination. The origin of this receptor is an adult in good health. This CDR3 is CASSLDGQGIGSRPQHF. The DNA of the CDR3 is TGTGCCAGCAGCTTAGACGGACAGGGGATAGGGTCGAGACCCCAGCATTTT.